What follows is one T cell receptor beta chain and its context. Its antigen is still unknown. This record comes from a study of cytomegalovirus exposure and HLA in healthy donors. Study results and limitations: As a later analysis revealed, most CMV-associated TCR beta chains appeared HLA-restricted. Specificity of a few CMV-associated chains for CMV antigens was verified in vitro.

The CDR3 loop spans 13 amino acids. Germline V gene sequence: CDR1 SGHDT, CDR2 YYEEEE. The ends were cut back, 4 bases at V and 3 bases at J, with 11 bases in the middle. The PCR ran on 60 Vbeta and 13 Jbeta primers. Assay: immunoSEQ multiplex PCR; the TCRdb copy retains only in-frame clones and omits some. The repertoire includes about 55,000 clones, approximately 80% of them detected once, and 2.5% sits in the top ten. The sample comprised PBMCs. This TCR was sampled from a female donor in good health and CMV-seronegative. The chain carries TRBV5-6 and TRBJ2-7; maybe TRBD2 (6 bases). The CDR3 DNA follows: TGTGCCAGCAGCGGAGGGGACGGCTACGAGCAGTACTTC. This sequence encodes CASSGGDGYEQYF.